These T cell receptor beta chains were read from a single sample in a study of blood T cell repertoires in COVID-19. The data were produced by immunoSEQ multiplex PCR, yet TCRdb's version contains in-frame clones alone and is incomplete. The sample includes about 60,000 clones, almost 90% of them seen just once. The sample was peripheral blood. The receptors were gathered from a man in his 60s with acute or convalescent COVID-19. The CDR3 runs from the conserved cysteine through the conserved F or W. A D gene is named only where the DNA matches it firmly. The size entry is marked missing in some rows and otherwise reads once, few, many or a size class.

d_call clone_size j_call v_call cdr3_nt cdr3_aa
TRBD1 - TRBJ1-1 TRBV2 TGTGCCAGCGCCGACAGGGGCCCCAACACTGAAGCTTTCTTT CASADRGPNTEAFF
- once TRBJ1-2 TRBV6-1 TGTGCCAGCAGTCCTACCCTCGGGACTCCCTATGGCTACACCTTC CASSPTLGTPYGYTF
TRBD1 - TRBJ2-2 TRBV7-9 TGTGCCAGCAGGGACAGGGCCTGGGGCGGGGAGCTGTTTTTT CASRDRAWGGELFF
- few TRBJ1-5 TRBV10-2 TGCGCCACCCAAACCACCAGGACAAACTTCCAGCATTTT CATQTTRTNFQHF
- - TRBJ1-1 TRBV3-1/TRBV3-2 TGTGCCAGCAGCCAAGGGACTTTCACTGAAGCTTTCTTT CASSQGTFTEAFF
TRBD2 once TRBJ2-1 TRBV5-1 TGCGCCAGCAGCTTGGCCCCGGGGTTTGGGCGGGAGTCCAATGAGCAGTTCTTC CASSLAPGFGRESNEQFF
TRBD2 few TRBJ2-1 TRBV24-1 TGTGCCACCAGTGCCGGACTAGCGGGACTATTCAATGAGCAGTTCTTC CATSAGLAGLFNEQFF
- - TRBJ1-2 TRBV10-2 TGCGCCAGCAGTGGAGTCTGGGGAGCGGATGGCTACACCTTC CASSGVWGADGYTF
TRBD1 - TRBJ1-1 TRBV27 TGTGCCAGCAGTTTAAGGGACAGGTTCGCTGAAGCTTTCTTT CASSLRDRFAEAFF
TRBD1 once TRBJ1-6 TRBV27 TGTGCCAGCAGTTCTACAGGGGGTAATTCACCCCTCCACTTT CASSSTGGNSPLHF
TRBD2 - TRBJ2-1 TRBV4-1 TGCGCCAGCAGCCAAGATTCTAGCGGGACCTTGGAGCAGTTCTTC CASSQDSSGTLEQFF
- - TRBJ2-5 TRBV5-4 TGTGCCAGCAGCCCCCCTTGGGCGCTGAGAGAGACCCAGTACTTC CASSPPWALRETQYF
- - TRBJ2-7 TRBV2 TGTGCCAGCAGTGTTGAGCGGTACAGCTACGAGCAGTACTTC CASSVERYSYEQYF
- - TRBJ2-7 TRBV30 TGTGCCTGGTCTATCGGGAGTTTATCCTACGAGCAGTACTTC CAWSIGSLSYEQYF
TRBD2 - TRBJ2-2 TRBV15 TGTGCCACCAGCATAAGCGGGAAAGGGACCGGGGAGCTGTTTTTT CATSISGKGTGELFF
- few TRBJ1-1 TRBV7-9 TGTGCCAGCAGCCACAGGGTCGGAAACACTGAAGCTTTCTTT CASSHRVGNTEAFF
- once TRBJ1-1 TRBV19 TGTGCCAGTAGTCCCGCCTCTCCATCCGGGACAATGAACACTGAAGCTTTCTTT CASSPASPSGTMNTEAFF
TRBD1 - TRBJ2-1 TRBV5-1 TGCGCCAGCAGGAGACAGGGGGATAGGAATGAGCAGTTCTTC CASRRQGDRNEQFF
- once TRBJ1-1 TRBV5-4 TGTGCCAGCAGCTTGCCCCTTGAGACTGAAGCTTTCTTT CASSLPLETEAFF
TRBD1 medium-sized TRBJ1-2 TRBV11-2 TGTGCCAGCAGCCCCGGGACAGGGGGTGACTATGGCTACACCTTC CASSPGTGGDYGYTF
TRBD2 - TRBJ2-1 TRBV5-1 TGCGCCAGCGGCGAGGGAGGGGCGGCCAATGAGCAGTTCTTC CASGEGGAANEQFF
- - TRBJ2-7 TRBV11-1 TGTGCCAGCAGCTTATACGGGGTCGACGAGCAGTACTTC CASSLYGVDEQYF
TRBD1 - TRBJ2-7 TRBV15 TGTGCCACCAGCAGAGTCGCGACAGGGGGAACGTACGAGCAGTACTTC CATSRVATGGTYEQYF
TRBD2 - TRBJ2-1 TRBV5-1 TGCGCCAGCAGCTGGCTAGCGGGAGGCAATGAGCAGTTCTTC CASSWLAGGNEQFF
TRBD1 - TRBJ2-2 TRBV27 TGTGCCAGCAGTTTTAGATCTACAGGGGCAATCACCGGGGAGCTGTTTTTT CASSFRSTGAITGELFF
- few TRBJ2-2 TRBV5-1 TGCGCCAGCAGGGACGGGGATACCGGGGAGCTGTTTTTT CASRDGDTGELFF
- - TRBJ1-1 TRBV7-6 TGTGCCAGCAGCTTAATGGCAGGGCAGGGAACTGAAGCTTTCTTT CASSLMAGQGTEAFF